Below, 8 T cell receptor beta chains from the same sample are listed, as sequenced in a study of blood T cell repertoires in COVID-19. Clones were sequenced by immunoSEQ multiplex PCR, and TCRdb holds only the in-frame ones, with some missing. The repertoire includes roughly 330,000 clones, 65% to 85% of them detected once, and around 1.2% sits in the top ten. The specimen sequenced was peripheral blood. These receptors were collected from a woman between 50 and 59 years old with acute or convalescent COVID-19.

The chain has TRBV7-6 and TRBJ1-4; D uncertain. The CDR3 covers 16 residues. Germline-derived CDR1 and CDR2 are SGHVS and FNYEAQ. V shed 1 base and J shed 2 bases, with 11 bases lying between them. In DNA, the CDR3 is TGTGCCAGCAGCTTAGTGTTAAATCCGACTAATGAAAAACTGTTTTTT. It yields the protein CASSLVLNPTNEKLFF.

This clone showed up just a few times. The CDR3 loop reads CASSAYSGETQYF. The CDR3 region has the DNA TGTGCCAGCAGCGCCTACAGCGGAGAGACCCAGTACTTC. This sequence joins TRBV9 and TRBJ2-5; D might be TRBD2 (5 bases). Germline V gives CDR1 SGDLS, CDR2 YYNGEE. V lost 3 bases and J lost 4, with 10 bases in between. This CDR3 comprises 13 residues.

The CDR3 protein is CASSQERTGGFPFYNEQFF. The CDR3 DNA reads TGTGCCAGCAGCCAAGAAAGGACAGGGGGCTTTCCTTTCTACAATGAGCAGTTCTTC. The chain employs TRBV14 and TRBJ2-1; 11 bases agree with TRBD1. J was trimmed by 3 bases and V by 0 bases; bases with no gene match: 10. Germline loops: CDR1 SGHDN, CDR2 FVKESK. This CDR3 is built from 19 residues.

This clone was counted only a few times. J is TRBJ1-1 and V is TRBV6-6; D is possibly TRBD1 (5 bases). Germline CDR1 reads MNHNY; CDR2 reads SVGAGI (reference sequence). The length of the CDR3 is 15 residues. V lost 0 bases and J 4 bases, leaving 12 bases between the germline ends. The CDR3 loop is CASSYSWRQSTEAFF. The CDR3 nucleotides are TGTGCCAGCAGTTACTCGTGGAGACAGAGCACTGAAGCTTTCTTT.

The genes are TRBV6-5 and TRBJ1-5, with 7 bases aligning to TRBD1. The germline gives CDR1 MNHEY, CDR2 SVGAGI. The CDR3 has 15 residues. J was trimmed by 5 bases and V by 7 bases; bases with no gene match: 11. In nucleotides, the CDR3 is TGTGCCAGCACCTGGACAGGCGCCTATTATCAGCCCCAGCATTTT. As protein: CASTWTGAYYQPQHF.

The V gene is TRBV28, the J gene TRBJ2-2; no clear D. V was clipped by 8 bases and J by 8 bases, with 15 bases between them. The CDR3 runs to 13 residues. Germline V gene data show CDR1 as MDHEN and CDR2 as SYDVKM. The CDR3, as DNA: TGTGCCAGCGGTCAGGTGGCGCAGGGGGAGCTGTTTTTT. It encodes CASGQVAQGELFF. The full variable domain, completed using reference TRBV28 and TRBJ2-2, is DVKVTQSSRYLVKRTGEKVFLECVQDMDHENMFWYRQDPGLGLRLIYFSYDVKMKEKGDIPEGYSVSREKKERFSLILESASTNQTSMYLCASGQVAQGELFFGEGSRLTVL.

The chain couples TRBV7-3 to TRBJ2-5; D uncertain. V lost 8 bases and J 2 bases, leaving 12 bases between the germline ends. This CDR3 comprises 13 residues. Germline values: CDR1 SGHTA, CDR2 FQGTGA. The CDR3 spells CASSRGDQETQYF. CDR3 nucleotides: TGTGCCAGCTCAAGAGGAGATCAAGAGACCCAGTACTTC.

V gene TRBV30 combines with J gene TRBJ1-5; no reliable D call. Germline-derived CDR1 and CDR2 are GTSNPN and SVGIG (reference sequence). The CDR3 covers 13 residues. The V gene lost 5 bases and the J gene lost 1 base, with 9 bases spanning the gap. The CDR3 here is CAWAGKSNQPQHF. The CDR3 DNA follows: TGTGCCTGGGCCGGGAAGAGCAATCAGCCCCAGCATTTT.